This T cell receptor beta chain was profiled in a study of T cell repertoires in cytomegalovirus infection. Across the whole study: The authors relied on CMV epitopes, both recently identified HLA-C-restricted and well-studied HLA-B-restricted. TCR beta signatures that were public indicated CMV infection and matching HLA type.

CDR1 is SEHNR and CDR2 is FQNEAQ in the germline V gene (reference sequence). The CDR3 consists of 15 residues. With V trimmed by 4 bases and J by 6 bases, 9 bases remained unmatched. One entry per CDR3 protein, called by TCRdb with MiXCR from the reads. This table has some 500,000 distinct CDR3 sequences, about 40% appearing once. This clonotype was seen more than once but under ten times. What it binds is not known. Regarding the study as a whole: Using cumulative public TCR beta family frequency, the authors identified those who carried CMV together with the relevant HLA. The ex vivo response showed dominance by HLA-C-restricted CMV-specific TCR beta clonotypes.

The TCR originated in a human donor in good health (CMV status not recorded). Some clones in this sample may be carry-over from other donors' samples. V usage is TRBV7-9 and J usage is TRBJ2-7, with TRBD2 identical over 10 bases. Sequenced material: cultured PBMCs, taken from culture after CMV antigen stimulation. The CDR3 loop is CASSSLAGESSEQYF. The CDR3 region has the DNA TGTGCCAGCAGCTCTCTAGCGGGAGAGAGCTCCGAGCAGTACTTC.